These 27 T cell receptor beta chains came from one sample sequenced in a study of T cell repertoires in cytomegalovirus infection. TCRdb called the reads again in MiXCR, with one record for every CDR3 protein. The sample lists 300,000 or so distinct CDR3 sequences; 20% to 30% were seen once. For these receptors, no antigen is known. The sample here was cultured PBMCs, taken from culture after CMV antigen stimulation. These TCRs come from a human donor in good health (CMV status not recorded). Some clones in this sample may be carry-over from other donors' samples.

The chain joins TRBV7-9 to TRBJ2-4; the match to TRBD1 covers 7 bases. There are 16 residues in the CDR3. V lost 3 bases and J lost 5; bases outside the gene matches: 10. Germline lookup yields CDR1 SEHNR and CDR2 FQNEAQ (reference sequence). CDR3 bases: TGTGCCAGCAGCTTCCCATCAGGGGGTAACGAAAACATTCAGTACTTC. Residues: CASSFPSGGNENIQYF.

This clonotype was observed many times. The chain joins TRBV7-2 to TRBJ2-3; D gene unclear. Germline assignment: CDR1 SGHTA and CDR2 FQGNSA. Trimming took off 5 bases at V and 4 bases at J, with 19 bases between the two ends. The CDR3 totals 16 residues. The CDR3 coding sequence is TGTGCCAGCAGCCACCAAGTTCGAACCCCCCCAGATACGCAGTATTTT. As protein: CASSHQVRTPPDTQYF.

CDR3 nucleotides: TGTGCCATCAGTGAGGATCTGACAGACCAAGAGACCCAGTACTTC. Translating gives CAISEDLTDQETQYF. The chain couples TRBV10-3 to TRBJ2-5, with D possibly being TRBD1 (5 bases). This CDR3 contains 15 residues. In germline, CDR1 is ENHRY, CDR2 SYGVKD. V was clipped by 2 bases and J by 0 bases, with 10 bases between them.

The CDR3 DNA is TGTGCCAGCAGTCGTAGACAGATCTCGTATGGCTACACCTTC. Its translation: CASSRRQISYGYTF. The chain joins TRBV27 to TRBJ1-2; D might be TRBD1 (5 bases). CDR3 length: 14 amino acids. Trimming stripped 5 bases from V and 5 bases from J, with 15 bases between. Per the germline V gene, CDR1 is MNHEY and CDR2 is SMNVEV (reference sequence).

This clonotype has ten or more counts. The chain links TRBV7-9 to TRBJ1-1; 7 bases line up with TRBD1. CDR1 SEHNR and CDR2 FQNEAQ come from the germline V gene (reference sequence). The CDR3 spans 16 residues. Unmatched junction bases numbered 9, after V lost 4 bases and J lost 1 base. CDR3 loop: CASSSGTGTENTEAFF. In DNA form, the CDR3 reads TGTGCCAGCAGCTCCGGGACCGGGACAGAGAACACTGAAGCTTTCTTT.

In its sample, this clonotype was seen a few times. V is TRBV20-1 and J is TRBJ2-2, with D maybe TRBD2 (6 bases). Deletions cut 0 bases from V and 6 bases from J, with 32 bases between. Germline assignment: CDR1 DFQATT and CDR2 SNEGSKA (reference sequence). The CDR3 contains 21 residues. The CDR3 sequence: CSAREGYEFKLGTRVAGELFF. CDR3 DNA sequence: TGCAGTGCTAGAGAGGGATATGAGTTTAAGTTGGGGACTCGGGTCGCCGGGGAGCTGTTTTTT.

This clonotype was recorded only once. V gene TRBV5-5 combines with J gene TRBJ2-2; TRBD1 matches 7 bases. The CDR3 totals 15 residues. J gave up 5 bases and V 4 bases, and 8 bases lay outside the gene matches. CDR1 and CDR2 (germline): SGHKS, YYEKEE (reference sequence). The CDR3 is CASSPTGFKTGELFF. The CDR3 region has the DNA TGTGCCAGCAGCCCGACAGGGTTTAAGACCGGGGAGCTGTTTTTT. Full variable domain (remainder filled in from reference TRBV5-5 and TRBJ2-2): DAGVTQSPTHLIKTRGQQVTLRCSPISGHKSVSWYQQVLGQGPQFIFQYYEKEERGRGNFPDRFSARQFPNYSSELNVNALLLGDSALYLCASSPTGFKTGELFFGEGSRLTVL.

CDR3 in amino acids: CASSLWEVGTSGSIEQFF. Written as DNA, the CDR3 is TGTGCCAGCAGCTTATGGGAGGTTGGAACTAGCGGGAGTATTGAGCAGTTCTTC. The chain is built from TRBV11-2 and TRBJ2-1; 11 nucleotides agree with TRBD2. The CDR3 loop spans 18 amino acids. In germline, CDR1 is SGHAT, CDR2 FQNNGV. J gave up 9 bases and V 2 bases, and 15 bases lay outside the gene matches. Filled out from reference TRBV11-2 and TRBJ2-1, the complete variable domain reads EAGVAQSPRYKIIEKRQSVAFWCNPISGHATLYWYQQILGQGPKLLIQFQNNGVVDDSQLPKDRFSAERLKGVDSTLKIQPAKLEDSAVYLCASSLWEVGTSGSIEQFFGPGTRLTVL.

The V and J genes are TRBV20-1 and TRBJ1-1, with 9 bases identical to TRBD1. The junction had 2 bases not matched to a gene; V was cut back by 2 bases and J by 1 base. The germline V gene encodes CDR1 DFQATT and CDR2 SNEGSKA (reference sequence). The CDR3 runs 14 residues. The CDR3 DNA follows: TGCAGTGCTAGAACGACAGGGGGGAACACTGAAGCTTTCTTT. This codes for CSARTTGGNTEAFF.

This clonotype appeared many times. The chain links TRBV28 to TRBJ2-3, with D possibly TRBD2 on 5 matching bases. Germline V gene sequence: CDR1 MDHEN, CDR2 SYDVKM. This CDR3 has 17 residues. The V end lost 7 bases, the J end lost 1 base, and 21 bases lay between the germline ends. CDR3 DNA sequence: TGTGCCAGCATCCCTGGTAGCGTCCCGTCTGGCACAGATACGCAGTATTTT. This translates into CASIPGSVPSGTDTQYF.

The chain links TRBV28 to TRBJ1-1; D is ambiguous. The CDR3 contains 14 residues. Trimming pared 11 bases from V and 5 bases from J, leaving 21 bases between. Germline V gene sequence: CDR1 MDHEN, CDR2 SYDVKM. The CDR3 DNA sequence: TGTGCCCTTGAGGAGCACATTTCGGGGACTGAAGCTTTCTTT. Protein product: CALEEHISGTEAFF.

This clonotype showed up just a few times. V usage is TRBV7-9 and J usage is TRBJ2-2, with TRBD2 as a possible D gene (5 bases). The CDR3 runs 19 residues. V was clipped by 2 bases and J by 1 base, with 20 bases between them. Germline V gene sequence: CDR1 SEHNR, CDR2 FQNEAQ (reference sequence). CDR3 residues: CASSLNLRLLSVNTGELFF. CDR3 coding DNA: TGTGCCAGCAGCTTAAATCTGAGACTACTAAGCGTGAACACCGGGGAGCTGTTTTTT.

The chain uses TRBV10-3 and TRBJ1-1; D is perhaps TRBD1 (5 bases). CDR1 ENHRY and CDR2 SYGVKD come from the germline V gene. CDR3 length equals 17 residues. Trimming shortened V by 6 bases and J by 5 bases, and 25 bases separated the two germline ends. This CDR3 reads CAISAKITGTARTEAFF. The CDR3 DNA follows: TGTGCCATCAGCGCAAAAATAACCGGGACGGCGAGGACTGAAGCTTTCTTT.

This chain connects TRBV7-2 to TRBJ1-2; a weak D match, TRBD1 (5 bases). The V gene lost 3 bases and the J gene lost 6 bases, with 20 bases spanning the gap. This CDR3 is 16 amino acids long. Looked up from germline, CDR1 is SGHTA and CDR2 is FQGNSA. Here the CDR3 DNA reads TGTGCCAGCAGCTTTAACTTTCCAGGGAGTATGCATGGCTACACCTTC. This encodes CASSFNFPGSMHGYTF.

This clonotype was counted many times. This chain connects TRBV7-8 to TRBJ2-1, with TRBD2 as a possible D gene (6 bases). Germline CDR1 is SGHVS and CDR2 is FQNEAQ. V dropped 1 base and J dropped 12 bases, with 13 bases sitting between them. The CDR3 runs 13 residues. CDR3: CASSLGDSHWQFF. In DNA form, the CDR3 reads TGTGCCAGCAGCTTAGGGGACTCCCACTGGCAGTTCTTC.

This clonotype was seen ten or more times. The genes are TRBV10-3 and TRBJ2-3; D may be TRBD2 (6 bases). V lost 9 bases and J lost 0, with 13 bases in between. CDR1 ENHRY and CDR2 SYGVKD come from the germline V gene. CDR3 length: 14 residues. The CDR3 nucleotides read TGTGCCATATTAGCGGACTTTAGCACAGATACGCAGTATTTT. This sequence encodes CAILADFSTDTQYF.

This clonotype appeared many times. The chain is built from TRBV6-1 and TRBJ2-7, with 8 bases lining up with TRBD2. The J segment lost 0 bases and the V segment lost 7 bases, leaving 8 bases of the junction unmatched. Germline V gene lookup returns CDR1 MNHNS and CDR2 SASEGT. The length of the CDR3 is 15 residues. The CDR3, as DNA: TGTGCCAGCACCCCCTTAGCGGGAAGCTCCTACGAGCAGTACTTC. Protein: CASTPLAGSSYEQYF.

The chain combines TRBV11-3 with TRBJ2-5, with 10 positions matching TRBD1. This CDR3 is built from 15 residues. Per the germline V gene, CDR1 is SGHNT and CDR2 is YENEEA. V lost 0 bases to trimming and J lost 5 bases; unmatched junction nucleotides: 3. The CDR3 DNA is TGTGCCAGCAGCTTAGATGGGACAGGGGACGAGACCCAGTACTTC. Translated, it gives CASSLDGTGDETQYF.

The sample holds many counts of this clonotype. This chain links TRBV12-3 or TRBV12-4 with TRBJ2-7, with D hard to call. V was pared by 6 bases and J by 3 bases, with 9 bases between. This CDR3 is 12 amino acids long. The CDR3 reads CASRGPHYEQYF. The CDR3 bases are TGTGCCAGCAGAGGACCCCACTACGAGCAGTACTTC.

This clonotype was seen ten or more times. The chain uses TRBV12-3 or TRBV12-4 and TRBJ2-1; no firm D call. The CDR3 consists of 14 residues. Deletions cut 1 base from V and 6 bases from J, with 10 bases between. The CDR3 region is CASSLVGLGNEQFF. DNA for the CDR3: TGTGCCAGCAGTTTAGTTGGGCTAGGCAATGAGCAGTTCTTC.

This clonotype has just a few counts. This CDR3 is CASSKVTDTQYF. The CDR3 DNA reads as TGTGCCAGCAGCAAAGTCACAGATACGCAGTATTTT. This chain uses TRBV7-2 with TRBJ2-3; D uncertain. Trimming removed 5 bases from V and 2 bases from J, with 5 bases in between. This CDR3 contains 12 residues. Germline V gives CDR1 SGHTA, CDR2 FQGNSA.

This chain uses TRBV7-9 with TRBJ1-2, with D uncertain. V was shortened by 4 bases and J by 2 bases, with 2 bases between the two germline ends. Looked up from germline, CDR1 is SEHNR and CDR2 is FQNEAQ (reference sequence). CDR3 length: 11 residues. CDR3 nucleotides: TGTGCCAGCAGCTCCAACTATGGCTACACCTTC. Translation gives CASSSNYGYTF.

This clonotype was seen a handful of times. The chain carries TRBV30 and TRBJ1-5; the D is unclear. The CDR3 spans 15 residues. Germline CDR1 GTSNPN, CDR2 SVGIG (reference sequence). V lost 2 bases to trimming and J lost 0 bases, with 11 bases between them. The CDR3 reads CAWSQSRASNQPQHF. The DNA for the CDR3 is TGTGCCTGGAGTCAAAGCAGAGCTAGCAATCAGCCCCAGCATTTT.

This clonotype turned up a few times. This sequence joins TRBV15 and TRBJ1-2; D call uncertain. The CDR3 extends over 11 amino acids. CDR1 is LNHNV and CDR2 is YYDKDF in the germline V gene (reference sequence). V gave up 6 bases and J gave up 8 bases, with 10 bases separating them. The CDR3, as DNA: TGTGCCACCAGGCGGGGAGTCGGCTACACCTTC. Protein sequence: CATRRGVGYTF.

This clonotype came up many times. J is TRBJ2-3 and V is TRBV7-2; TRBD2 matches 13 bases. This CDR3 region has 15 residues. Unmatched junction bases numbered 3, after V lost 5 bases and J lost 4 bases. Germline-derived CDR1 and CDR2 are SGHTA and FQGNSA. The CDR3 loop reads CASSTGLAGADTQYF. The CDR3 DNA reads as TGTGCCAGCAGCACCGGACTAGCGGGGGCAGATACGCAGTATTTT.

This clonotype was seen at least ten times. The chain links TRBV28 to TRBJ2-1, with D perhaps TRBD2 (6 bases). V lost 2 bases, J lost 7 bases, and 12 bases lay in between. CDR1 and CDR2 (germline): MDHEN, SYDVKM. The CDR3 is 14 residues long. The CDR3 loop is CASSLRETFNEQFF. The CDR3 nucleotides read TGTGCCAGCAGTTTACGGGAGACTTTTAATGAGCAGTTCTTC. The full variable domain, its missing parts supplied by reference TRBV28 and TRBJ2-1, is DVKVTQSSRYLVKRTGEKVFLECVQDMDHENMFWYRQDPGLGLRLIYFSYDVKMKEKGDIPEGYSVSREKKERFSLILESASTNQTSMYLCASSLRETFNEQFFGPGTRLTVL.

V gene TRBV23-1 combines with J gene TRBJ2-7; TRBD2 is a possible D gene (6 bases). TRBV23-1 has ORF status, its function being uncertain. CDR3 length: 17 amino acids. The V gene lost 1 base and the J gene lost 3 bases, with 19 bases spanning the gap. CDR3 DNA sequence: TGCGCCAGCAGTCAATTCATGCGGCCAACCGGGGGCTACGAGCAGTACGTC. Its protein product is CASSQFMRPTGGYEQYV.